The 26 T cell receptor beta chains presented below share a single source sample, sequenced in a study of T cell repertoires in aging, cancer and after chemotherapy. The template was genomic DNA from peripheral blood, not RNA. A mixed TRB-A/B primer pool amplified rearranged TRB by multiplex touch-down PCR. TCRdb passed the multiplex PCR reads through MiXCR, listing each CDR3 protein once. The sample carries about 9,400 distinct CDR3 sequences, around two fifths recorded once. Input material: blood. These TCRs come from a human donor in good health.

CDR3 sequence: CASSPGQGGYTF. The CDR3 nucleotides read TGTGCCAGCAGCCCCGGGCAGGGTGGCTACACCTTC. The chain employs TRBV7-6 and TRBJ1-2, with a possible D match to TRBD1 (5 bases). The ends were cut back, 5 bases at V and 7 bases at J, with 11 bases in the middle. Germline CDR1 and CDR2: SGHVS and FNYEAQ. This CDR3 contains 12 residues.

The chain links TRBV7-9 to TRBJ2-7, with D possibly being TRBD1 (6 bases). Germline V gene sequence: CDR1 SEHNR, CDR2 FQNEAQ (reference sequence). V was shortened by 3 bases and J by 6 bases, with 9 bases between the two germline ends. This CDR3 is 12 amino acids long. CDR3: CASSFGQSEQYF. The CDR3, as DNA: TGTGCCAGCAGCTTCGGACAGAGCGAGCAGTACTTC.

J is TRBJ1-4 and V is TRBV6-5; 7 bases agree with TRBD1. J gave up 7 bases and V 0 bases, and 5 bases lay outside the gene matches. Germline V gene data show CDR1 as MNHEY and CDR2 as SVGAGI. The CDR3 runs 15 residues. The CDR3 DNA reads TGTGCCAGCAGTTACTCCCCAGCAGGGGGTGAAAAACTGTTTTTT. Translation gives CASSYSPAGGEKLFF.

The chain employs TRBV27 and TRBJ1-4, with D maybe TRBD1 (6 bases). There are 15 residues in the CDR3. V lost 2 bases to trimming and J lost 8 bases, with 15 bases between them. Germline V gene lookup returns CDR1 MNHEY and CDR2 SMNVEV (reference sequence). The CDR3 DNA reads TGTGCCAGCAGTTTAAGGGGGTCAGGGAGGGAAAAACTGTTTTTT. Its protein product is CASSLRGSGREKLFF.

The chain couples TRBV6-5 to TRBJ1-6; D is ambiguous. CDR1 is MNHEY, CDR2 SVGAGI, per germline. The CDR3 sequence is 12 residues long. V shed 4 bases and J shed 7 bases, with 5 bases lying between them. This chain's CDR3 is CASSSVNSPLHF. For the CDR3, the DNA is TGTGCCAGCAGTTCTGTAAATTCACCCCTCCACTTT.

This clonotype came up a few times. The gene calls are TRBV7-2 and TRBJ2-1; D remains unclear. V gave up 1 base and J gave up 10 bases, with 5 bases separating them. Germline lookup yields CDR1 SGHTA and CDR2 FQGNSA. This CDR3 region has 11 residues. The CDR3 spells CASSLVGEQFF. As DNA, the CDR3 is TGTGCCAGCAGCTTAGTGGGGGAGCAGTTCTTC. Filled out from reference TRBV7-2 and TRBJ2-1, the complete variable domain reads GAGVSQSPSNKVTEKGKDVELRCDPISGHTALYWYRQSLGQGLEFLIYFQGNSAPDKSGLPSDRFSAERTGGSVSTLTIQRTQQEDSAVYLCASSLVGEQFFGPGTRLTVL.

The V and J genes are TRBV24-1 and TRBJ2-1; D is perhaps TRBD1 or TRBD2 (5 bases each). Germline V gene sequence: CDR1 KGHDR, CDR2 SFDVKD. Trimming cost V 4 bases and J 7 bases, with 19 bases left between them. This CDR3 is built from 16 residues. DNA for the CDR3: TGTGCCACCAGTGAGCCAGGGTGCAGGGAGTTGAATGAGCAGTTCTTC. As protein: CATSEPGCRELNEQFF.

The chain couples TRBV12-3 or TRBV12-4 to TRBJ2-7; the match to TRBD2 covers 7 bases. This CDR3 has 15 residues. With 2 bases clipped from V and 4 bases from J, the junction kept 8 bases outside the gene matches. CDR3 sequence: CASSLRGAGVYEQYF. The CDR3 region has the DNA TGTGCCAGCAGTTTACGTGGGGCGGGGGTTTACGAGCAGTACTTC.

This clonotype turned up a few times. V is TRBV6-5 and J is TRBJ1-1, with 11 bases lining up with TRBD1. The length of the CDR3 is 15 residues. Germline V gene data show CDR1 as MNHEY and CDR2 as SVGAGI. The J segment lost 3 bases and the V segment lost 5 bases, leaving 5 bases of the junction unmatched. CDR3 bases: TGTGCCAGCAGTAAGAGGACAGGGGGCCACACTGAAGCTTTCTTT. Protein sequence: CASSKRTGGHTEAFF.

V gene TRBV7-6 combines with J gene TRBJ1-2; unclear D gene. CDR1 and CDR2 (germline): SGHVS, FNYEAQ. The V gene lost 5 bases and the J gene lost 3 bases, with 22 bases spanning the gap. The CDR3 extends over 17 amino acids. CDR3 sequence (DNA): TGTGCCAGCAGCCGACTGATAACTCCAACAGTTTACTATGGCTACACCTTC. Amino acids: CASSRLITPTVYYGYTF.

The chain joins TRBV29-1 to TRBJ1-1; D gene ambiguous. This CDR3 has 14 amino acids. With 2 bases removed from V and 1 base from J, the gap between germline ends came to 11 bases. Germline V gives CDR1 SQVTM, CDR2 ANQGSEA. CDR3 sequence reads: CSVEQRKANTEAFF. DNA of the CDR3: TGCAGCGTTGAACAGAGGAAAGCGAACACTGAAGCTTTCTTT.

The chain links TRBV12-3 or TRBV12-4 to TRBJ2-7; TRBD2 might be the D (6 bases). CDR3 length equals 14 residues. With 8 bases removed from V and 7 bases from J, the gap between germline ends came to 21 bases. CDR3 protein: CASGLGGPSREQYF. As DNA, the CDR3 is TGTGCCAGCGGGCTAGGAGGGCCCAGCAGAGAGCAGTACTTC.

Sample share makes this clonotype medium-sized. CDR3 loop: CSTLTDTEAFF. The CDR3 DNA reads TGCAGCACATTGACGGACACTGAAGCTTTCTTT. This rearrangement joins TRBV29-1 to TRBJ1-1; D uncertain. The V and J ends lost 8 bases and 3 bases respectively, with 10 bases between them. Per germline, CDR1 SQVTM and CDR2 ANQGSEA. CDR3 length: 11 amino acids.

This clonotype has a handful of counts. The chain employs TRBV18 and TRBJ2-7, with D perhaps assigned TRBD1 or TRBD2 (6 bases each). The CDR3 runs to 17 residues. Germline V gene lookup returns CDR1 KGHSH and CDR2 LQKENI. The V and J ends lost 4 bases and 0 bases respectively, with 19 bases between them. DNA of the CDR3: TGTGCCAGCTCACACGGTGGGGGGCTAGGGAGCTCCTACGAGCAGTACTTC. Encoded protein: CASSHGGGLGSSYEQYF.

The gene calls are TRBV27 and TRBJ1-6; 7 bases agree with TRBD1. In germline, CDR1 is MNHEY, CDR2 SMNVEV (reference sequence). This CDR3 spans 14 amino acids. Trimming cost V 6 bases and J 7 bases; bases outside gene matches: 6. CDR3 loop: CASRPGTANSPLHF. The DNA for the CDR3 is TGTGCCAGCAGGCCCGGGACAGCAAATTCACCCCTCCACTTT.

Note on this clonotype: The junction shows a germline mismatch at one end, possibly a read error. This chain links TRBV13 with TRBJ2-1; D is ambiguous. The CDR3 runs 15 residues. Germline lookup yields CDR1 PRHDT and CDR2 FYEKMQ (reference sequence). CDR3 sequence (DNA): TGTGCCAGCAGCTTACAGATTAGCTCCTACAATGAGCAGTTCTTT. Its translation: CASSLQISSYNEQFF.

The gene calls are TRBV11-1 and TRBJ2-7; D is unresolved. Looked up from germline, CDR1 is SGHAT and CDR2 is FQDESV (reference sequence). V lost 1 base, J lost 2 bases, and 9 bases lay in between. This CDR3 contains 14 residues. Here the CDR3 DNA reads TGTGCCAGCAGCTTAGTTACAGCTCCCTACGAGCAGTACTTC. It yields the protein CASSLVTAPYEQYF.

This chain links TRBV7-6 with TRBJ2-5; 12 positions match TRBD2. CDR3 length: 16 amino acids. Unmatched junction bases numbered 8, after V lost 5 bases and J lost 4 bases. Germline CDR1 reads SGHVS; CDR2 reads FNYEAQ. The CDR3 loop reads CASSARLAGGPETQYF. CDR3 DNA sequence: TGTGCCAGCAGCGCTAGGCTAGCGGGGGGGCCAGAGACCCAGTACTTC.

CDR3 protein: CASSEEVGGSYEQYF. The CDR3 nucleotides read TGTGCCAGCAGTGAAGAGGTTGGGGGAAGCTACGAGCAGTACTTC. The chain recombines TRBV6-1 with TRBJ2-7; possibly TRBD1 or TRBD2 for D (5 bases each). This CDR3 has 15 amino acids. CDR1 is MNHNS and CDR2 is SASEGT in the germline V gene. V lost 1 base and J 3 bases, leaving 13 bases between the germline ends.

The rearrangement links TRBV6-4 to TRBJ2-3, with D perhaps TRBD1 (5 bases). Looked up from germline, CDR1 is MRHNA and CDR2 is SNTAGT. This CDR3 has 15 amino acids. Deletions cut 2 bases from V and 6 bases from J, with 15 bases between. The CDR3 loop is CASSDGRGYLDTQYF. CDR3 in DNA: TGTGCCAGCAGTGACGGTAGGGGTTACTTGGATACGCAGTATTTT.

This clonotype was seen a few times. The genes are TRBV6-2 or TRBV6-3 and TRBJ1-6; D might be TRBD1 (6 bases). This CDR3 comprises 14 residues. V lost 7 bases and J lost 6, with 13 bases in between. CDR1 is MNHEY and CDR2 is SVGEGT in the germline V gene. CDR3 protein: CASTPGAINSPLHF. In DNA, the CDR3 is TGTGCCAGCACCCCGGGGGCAATTAATTCACCCCTCCACTTT.

Sample share makes this clonotype medium-sized. The chain uses TRBV29-1 and TRBJ2-5, with TRBD2 identical over 7 bases. V shed 4 bases, J shed 1 base, and the junction held 3 bases outside the gene matches. There are 13 residues in the CDR3. Per germline, CDR1 SQVTM and CDR2 ANQGSEA. The DNA for the CDR3 is TGCAGCGTTGGGCGGGGGAGCCAAGAGACCCAGTACTTC. It is translated as CSVGRGSQETQYF.

The V call is TRBV27, the J call TRBJ1-4; perhaps TRBD1 as D (6 bases). This CDR3 contains 14 residues. V was pared by 3 bases and J by 5 bases, with 10 bases between. Germline V gene lookup returns CDR1 MNHEY and CDR2 SMNVEV (reference sequence). This chain's CDR3 is CASSFSGGNEKLFF. The CDR3 DNA follows: TGTGCCAGCAGTTTCTCGGGGGGCAATGAAAAACTGTTTTTT.

The rearrangement links TRBV29-1 to TRBJ2-7; D tentatively fits TRBD1 or TRBD2 (5 bases each). The germline V and J ends were trimmed by 1 base and 7 bases, with 17 bases remaining between them. CDR3 length: 14 residues. Germline V gene lookup returns CDR1 SQVTM and CDR2 ANQGSEA. The CDR3: CSVEAYGEKGEQYF. The CDR3 bases are TGCAGCGTTGAAGCATACGGGGAAAAGGGGGAGCAGTACTTC.

The CDR3 here is CASSLGARAGGDTQYF. The DNA for the CDR3 is TGTGCCAGCAGCTTAGGTGCTCGAGCGGGAGGGGATACGCAGTATTTT. V is TRBV7-9 and J is TRBJ2-3; 10 bases match TRBD2. Germline CDR1 and CDR2: SEHNR and FQNEAQ (reference sequence). CDR3 length: 16 amino acids. Trimming at V came to 1 base and at J to 6 bases, leaving 7 bases not matched to a gene.

The sample holds a few counts of this clonotype. This chain links TRBV15 with TRBJ2-1, with no clear D. This CDR3 is built from 15 residues. From germline, CDR1 is LNHNV and CDR2 YYDKDF (reference sequence). With 1 base removed from V and 3 bases from J, the gap between germline ends came to 10 bases. The CDR3 bases are TGTGCCACCAGCAGAGCCAGGCAAGGCTACAATGAGCAGTTCTTC. Encoded protein: CATSRARQGYNEQFF. Looking up the rest from reference TRBV15 and TRBJ2-1 gives the full variable domain: DAMVIQNPRYQVTQFGKPVTLSCSQTLNHNVMYWYQQKSSQAPKLLFHYYDKDFNNEADTPDNFQSRRPNTSFCFLDIRSPGLGDTAMYLCATSRARQGYNEQFFGPGTRLTVL.